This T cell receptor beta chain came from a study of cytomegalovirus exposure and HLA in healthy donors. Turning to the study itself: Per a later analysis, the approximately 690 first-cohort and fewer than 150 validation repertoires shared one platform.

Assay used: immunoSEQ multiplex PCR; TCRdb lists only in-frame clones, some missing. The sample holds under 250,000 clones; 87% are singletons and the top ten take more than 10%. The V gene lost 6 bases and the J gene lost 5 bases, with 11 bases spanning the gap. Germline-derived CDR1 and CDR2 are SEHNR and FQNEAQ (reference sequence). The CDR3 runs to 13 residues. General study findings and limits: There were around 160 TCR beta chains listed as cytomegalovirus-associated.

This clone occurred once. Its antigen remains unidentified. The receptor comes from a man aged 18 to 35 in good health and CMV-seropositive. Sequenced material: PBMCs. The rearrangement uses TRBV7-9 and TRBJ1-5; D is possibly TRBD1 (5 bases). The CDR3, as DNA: TGTGCCAGCAGTCAGGGTGCTGATCAGCCCCAGCATTTT. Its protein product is CASSQGADQPQHF.